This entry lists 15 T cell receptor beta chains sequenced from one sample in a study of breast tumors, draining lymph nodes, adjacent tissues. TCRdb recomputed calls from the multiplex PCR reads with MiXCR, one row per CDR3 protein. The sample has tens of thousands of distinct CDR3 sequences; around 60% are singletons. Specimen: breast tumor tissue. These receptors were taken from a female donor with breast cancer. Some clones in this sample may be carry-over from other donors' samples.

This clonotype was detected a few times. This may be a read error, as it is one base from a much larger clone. The CDR3 sequence: CSARLEGRGSTF. The CDR3 nucleotides are TGCAGTGCTAGGCTGGAAGGCAGGGGCTCCACCTTC. The chain links TRBV20-1 to TRBJ1-2, with D possibly being TRBD1 (6 bases). Germline values: CDR1 DFQATT, CDR2 SNEGSKA (reference sequence). The CDR3 sequence is 12 residues long.

The CDR3 bases are TGTGCCAGCAGTGGAGGAGCGGTCTCGAAAAATGAGCAGCCCCAGCATTTT. As protein: CASSGGAVSKNEQPQHF. The chain couples TRBV2 to TRBJ1-5; D gene ambiguous. CDR3 length equals 17 residues. Trimming took off 4 bases at V and 7 bases at J, with 23 bases between the two ends. CDR1 and CDR2 from the germline V gene are SNHLY and FYNNEI.

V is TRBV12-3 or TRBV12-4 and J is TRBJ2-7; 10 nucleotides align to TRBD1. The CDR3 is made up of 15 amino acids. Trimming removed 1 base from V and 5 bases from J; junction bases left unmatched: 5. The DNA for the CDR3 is TGTGCCAGCAGTTTAGAGACAGGGGGCAGAAACGAGCAGTACTTC. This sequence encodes CASSLETGGRNEQYF.

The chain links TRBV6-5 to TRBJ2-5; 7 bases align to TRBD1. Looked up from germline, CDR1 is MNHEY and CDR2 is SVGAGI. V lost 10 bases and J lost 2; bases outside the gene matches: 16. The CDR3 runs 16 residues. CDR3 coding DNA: TGTGCCACCATCACTAAGGTCGGCAGGGGGCAAGAGACCCAGTACTTC. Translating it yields CATITKVGRGQETQYF.

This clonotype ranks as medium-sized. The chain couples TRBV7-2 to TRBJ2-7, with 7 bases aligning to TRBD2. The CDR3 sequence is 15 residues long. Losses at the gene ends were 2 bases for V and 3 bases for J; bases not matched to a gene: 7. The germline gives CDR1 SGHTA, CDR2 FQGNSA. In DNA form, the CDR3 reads TGTGCCAGCAGCTTAAGTCCTAGCGGCTACTACGAGCAGTACTTC. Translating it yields CASSLSPSGYYEQYF.

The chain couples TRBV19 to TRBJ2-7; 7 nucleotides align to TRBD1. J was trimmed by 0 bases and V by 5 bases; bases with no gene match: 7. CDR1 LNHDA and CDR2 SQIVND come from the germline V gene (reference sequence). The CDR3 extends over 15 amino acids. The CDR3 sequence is CASSSDRAVSYEQYF. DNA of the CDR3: TGTGCCAGTAGTTCCGACAGGGCAGTCTCCTACGAGCAGTACTTC.

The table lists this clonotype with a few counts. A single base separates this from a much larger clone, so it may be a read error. The CDR3 sequence: CASSSAGSSYNEPFF. In DNA, the CDR3 is TGTGCCAGCAGCTCAGCGGGTTCCTCCTACAATGAGCCGTTCTTC. The genes are TRBV9 and TRBJ2-1; D is possibly TRBD2 (6 bases). Germline lookup yields CDR1 SGDLS and CDR2 YYNGEE. The CDR3 totals 15 residues.

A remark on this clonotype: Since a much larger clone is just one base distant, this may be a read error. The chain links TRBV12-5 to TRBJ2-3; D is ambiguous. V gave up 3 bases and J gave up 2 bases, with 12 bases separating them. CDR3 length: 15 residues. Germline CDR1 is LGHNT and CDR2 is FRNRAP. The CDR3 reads CASGFTGEPTDTQYF. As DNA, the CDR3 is TGTGCTAGTGGTTTCACCGGAGAACCCACAGATACGCAGTATTTT.

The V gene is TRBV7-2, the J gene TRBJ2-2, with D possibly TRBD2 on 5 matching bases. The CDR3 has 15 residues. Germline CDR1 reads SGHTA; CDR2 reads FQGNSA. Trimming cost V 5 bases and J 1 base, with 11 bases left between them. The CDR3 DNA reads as TGTGCCAGCAGCCCCAGACGGGAGAACACCGGGGAGCTGTTTTTT. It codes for CASSPRRENTGELFF.

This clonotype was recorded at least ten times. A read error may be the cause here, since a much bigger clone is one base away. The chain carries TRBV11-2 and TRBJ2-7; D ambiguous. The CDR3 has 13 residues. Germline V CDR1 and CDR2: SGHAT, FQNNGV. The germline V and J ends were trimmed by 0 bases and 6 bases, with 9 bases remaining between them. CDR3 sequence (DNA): TGTGCCAGCAGCTTAGATAGTGGCTCCGAGCAGTACTTC. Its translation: CASSLDSGSEQYF.

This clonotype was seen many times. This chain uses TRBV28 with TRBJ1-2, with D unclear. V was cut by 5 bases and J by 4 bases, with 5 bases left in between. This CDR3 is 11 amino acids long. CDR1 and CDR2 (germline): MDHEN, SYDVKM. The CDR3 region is CASSHSYGYTF. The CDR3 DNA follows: TGTGCCAGCAGTCACAGCTATGGCTACACCTTC.

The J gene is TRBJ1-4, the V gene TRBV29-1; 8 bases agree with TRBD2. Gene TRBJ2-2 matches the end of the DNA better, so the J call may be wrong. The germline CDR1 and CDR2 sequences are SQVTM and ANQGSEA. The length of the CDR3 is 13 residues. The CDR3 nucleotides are TGCAGCGCGGCGAAGACTAGCGTCGGGGAGCTGTTTTTT. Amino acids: CSAAKTSVGELFF.

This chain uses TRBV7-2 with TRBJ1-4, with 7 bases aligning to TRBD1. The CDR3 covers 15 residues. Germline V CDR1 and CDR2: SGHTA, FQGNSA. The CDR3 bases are TGTGTCACCAGCTTCCTACAGGGGTGGGACGAGAAACTGTTTTTT. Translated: CVTSFLQGWDEKLFF.

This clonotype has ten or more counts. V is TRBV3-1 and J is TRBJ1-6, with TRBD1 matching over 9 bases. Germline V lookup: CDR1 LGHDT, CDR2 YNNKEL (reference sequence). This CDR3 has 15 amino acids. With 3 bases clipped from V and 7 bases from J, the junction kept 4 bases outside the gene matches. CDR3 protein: CASSHDRGMNSPLHF. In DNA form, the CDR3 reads TGTGCCAGCAGCCACGACAGGGGGATGAATTCACCCCTCCACTTT. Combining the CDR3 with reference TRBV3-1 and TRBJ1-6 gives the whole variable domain DTAVSQTPKYLVTQMGNDKSIKCEQNLGHDTMYWYKQDSKKFLKIMFSYNNKELIINETVPNRFSPKSPDKAHLNLHINSLELGDSAVYFCASSHDRGMNSPLHFGNGTRLTVT.

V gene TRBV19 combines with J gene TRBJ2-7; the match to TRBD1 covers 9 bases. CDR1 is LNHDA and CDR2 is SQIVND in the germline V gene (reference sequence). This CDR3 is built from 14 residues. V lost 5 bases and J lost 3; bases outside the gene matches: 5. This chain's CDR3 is CASSYQGQGYEQYF. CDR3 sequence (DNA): TGTGCCAGTAGTTACCAGGGACAGGGCTACGAGCAGTACTTC.